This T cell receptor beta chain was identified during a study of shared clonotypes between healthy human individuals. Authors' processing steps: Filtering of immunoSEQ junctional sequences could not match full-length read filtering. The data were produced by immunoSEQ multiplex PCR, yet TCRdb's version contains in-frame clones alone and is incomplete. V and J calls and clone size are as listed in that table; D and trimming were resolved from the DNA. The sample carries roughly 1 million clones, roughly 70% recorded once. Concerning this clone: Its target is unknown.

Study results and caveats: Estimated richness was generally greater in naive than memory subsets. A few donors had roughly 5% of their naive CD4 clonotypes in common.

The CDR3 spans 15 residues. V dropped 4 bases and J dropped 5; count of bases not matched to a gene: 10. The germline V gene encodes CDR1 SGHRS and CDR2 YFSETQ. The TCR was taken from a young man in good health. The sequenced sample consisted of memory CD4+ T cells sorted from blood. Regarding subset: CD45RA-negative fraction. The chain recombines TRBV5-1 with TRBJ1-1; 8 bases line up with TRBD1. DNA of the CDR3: TGCGCCAGCAGCCCATGGCCGGACAGGGCTACTGAAGCTTTCTTT. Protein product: CASSPWPDRATEAFF.